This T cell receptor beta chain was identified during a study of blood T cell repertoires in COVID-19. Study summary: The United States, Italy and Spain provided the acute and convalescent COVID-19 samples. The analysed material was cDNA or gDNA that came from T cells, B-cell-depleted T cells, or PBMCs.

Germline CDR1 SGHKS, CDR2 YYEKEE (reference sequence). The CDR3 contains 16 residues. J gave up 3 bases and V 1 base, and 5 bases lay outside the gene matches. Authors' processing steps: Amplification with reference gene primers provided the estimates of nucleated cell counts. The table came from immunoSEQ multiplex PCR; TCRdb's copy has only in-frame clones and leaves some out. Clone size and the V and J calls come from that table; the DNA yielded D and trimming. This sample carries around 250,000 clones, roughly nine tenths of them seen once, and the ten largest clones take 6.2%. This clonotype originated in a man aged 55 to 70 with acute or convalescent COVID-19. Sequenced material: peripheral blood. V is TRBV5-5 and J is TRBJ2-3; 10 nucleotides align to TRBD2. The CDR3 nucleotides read TGTGCCAGCAGCTTGAGGCTAGCGGGAGAGACAGATACGCAGTATTTT. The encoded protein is CASSLRLAGETDTQYF.